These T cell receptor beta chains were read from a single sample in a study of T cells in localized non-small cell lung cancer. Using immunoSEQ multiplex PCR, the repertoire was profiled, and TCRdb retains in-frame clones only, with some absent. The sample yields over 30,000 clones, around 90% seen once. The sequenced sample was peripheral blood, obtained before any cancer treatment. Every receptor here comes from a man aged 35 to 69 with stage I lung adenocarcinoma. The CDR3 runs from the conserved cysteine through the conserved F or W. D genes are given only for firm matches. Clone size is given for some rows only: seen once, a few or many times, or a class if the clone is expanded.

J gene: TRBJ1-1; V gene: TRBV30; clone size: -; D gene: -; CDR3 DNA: TGTGCCTGGAGAACAGGGATTCACACTGAAGCTTTCTTT; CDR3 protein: CAWRTGIHTEAFF
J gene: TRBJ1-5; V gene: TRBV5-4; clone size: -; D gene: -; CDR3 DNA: TGTGCCAGCAGCTTGGGGAGCCAGCCCCAGCATTTT; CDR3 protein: CASSLGSQPQHF
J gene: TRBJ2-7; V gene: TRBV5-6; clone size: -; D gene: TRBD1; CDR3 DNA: TGTGCCAGCAGCACCAACAGGGGAGTGCCCGAGCAGTACTTC; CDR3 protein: CASSTNRGVPEQYF
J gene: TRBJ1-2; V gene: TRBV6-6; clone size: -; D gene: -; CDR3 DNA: TGTGCCAGCACCCCTAGGGGCCAGAACTATGGCTACACCTTC; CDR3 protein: CASTPRGQNYGYTF
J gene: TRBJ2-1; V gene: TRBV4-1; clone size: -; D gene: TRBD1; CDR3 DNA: TGCGCCAGCAGCCAACGACAGGGAACGAGTCTCGTTGAGCAGTTCTTC; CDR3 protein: CASSQRQGTSLVEQFF
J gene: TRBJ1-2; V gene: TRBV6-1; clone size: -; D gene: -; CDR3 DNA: TGTGCCAGCCGGCGTGACTATGGCTACACCTTC; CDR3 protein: CASRRDYGYTF
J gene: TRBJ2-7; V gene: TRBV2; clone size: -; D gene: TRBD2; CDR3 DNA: TGTGCCAGCAGTGATTTTGAGGGACTAGCGATGGCCTACGAGCAGTACTTC; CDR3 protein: CASSDFEGLAMAYEQYF
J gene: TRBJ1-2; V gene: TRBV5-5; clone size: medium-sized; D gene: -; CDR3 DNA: TGTGCCAGCAGCTCTGGGGACCCAGGAATCTGGTATGGCTACACCTTC; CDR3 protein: CASSSGDPGIWYGYTF
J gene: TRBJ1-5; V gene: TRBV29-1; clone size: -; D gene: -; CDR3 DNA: TGCAGCGTTGAGGCCGGGGGCGGTCAGCCCCAGCATTTT; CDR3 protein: CSVEAGGGQPQHF
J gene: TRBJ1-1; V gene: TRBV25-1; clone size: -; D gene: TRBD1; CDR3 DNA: TGTGCCAGCAGACCAGACAGGGGGAACACTGAAGCTTTCTTT; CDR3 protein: CASRPDRGNTEAFF
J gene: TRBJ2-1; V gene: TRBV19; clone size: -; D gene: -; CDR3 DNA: TGTGCCAGTAGTAATAGCAATGAGCAGTTCTTC; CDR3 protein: CASSNSNEQFF
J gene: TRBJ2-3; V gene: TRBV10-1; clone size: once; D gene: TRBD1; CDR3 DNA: TGCGCCAGCAGTCGTACAGGGGGCGCGGTAGATACGCAGTATTTT; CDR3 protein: CASSRTGGAVDTQYF
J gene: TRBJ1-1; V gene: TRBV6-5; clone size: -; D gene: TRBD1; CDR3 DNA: TGTGCCCCCTATGGAGGACAGGGTGACACTGAAGCTTTCTTT; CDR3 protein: CAPYGGQGDTEAFF
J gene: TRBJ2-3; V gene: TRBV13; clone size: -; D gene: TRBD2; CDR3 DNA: TGTGCCAGCAGCTTTAAGCGGGGGCCCACAGATACGCAGTATTTT; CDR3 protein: CASSFKRGPTDTQYF
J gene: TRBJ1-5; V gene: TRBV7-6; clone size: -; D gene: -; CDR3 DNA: TGTGCCAGCAGCCCGGGGGGACACATTCGGGGCAATCAGCCCCAGCATTTT; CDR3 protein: CASSPGGHIRGNQPQHF
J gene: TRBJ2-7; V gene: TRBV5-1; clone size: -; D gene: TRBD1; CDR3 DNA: TGCGCCAGCAGCTTGACCGGGACAGAGTCGAGGGAGCAGTACTTC; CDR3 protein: CASSLTGTESREQYF
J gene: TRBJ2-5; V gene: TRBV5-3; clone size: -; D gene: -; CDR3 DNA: TGTGCCAGAAGCTTCGCCCGAGAAAAGACCCAGTACTTC; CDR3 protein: CARSFAREKTQYF
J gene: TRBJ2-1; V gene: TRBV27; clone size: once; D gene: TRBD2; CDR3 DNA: TGTGCCAGCAGTCCCCCGGGGACTAGCTACAATGAGCAGTTCTTC; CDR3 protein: CASSPPGTSYNEQFF
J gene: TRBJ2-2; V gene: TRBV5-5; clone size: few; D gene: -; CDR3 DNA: TGTGCCAGCAGCTTGGTCGCACAGGGAACCGGGGAGCTGTTTTTT; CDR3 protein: CASSLVAQGTGELFF
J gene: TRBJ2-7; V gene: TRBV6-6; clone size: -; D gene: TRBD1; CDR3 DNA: TGTGCCAGCAGCGTAACCGGGACAGGGCTTTCCGAGCAGTACTTC; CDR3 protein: CASSVTGTGLSEQYF
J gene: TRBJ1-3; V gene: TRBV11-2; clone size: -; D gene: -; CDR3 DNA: TGTGCCAGCAGCTTAGAGTGGGGGAACACCATATATTTT; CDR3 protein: CASSLEWGNTIYF
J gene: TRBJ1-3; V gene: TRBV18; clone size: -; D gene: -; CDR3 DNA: TGTGCCAGCTCACCCGGACCTGGAAACACCATATATTTT; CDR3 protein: CASSPGPGNTIYF
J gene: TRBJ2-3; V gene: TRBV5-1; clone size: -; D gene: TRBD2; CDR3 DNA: TGCGCCAGCAGCTTGAGCGGGGCACCGGCAGATACGCAGTATTTT; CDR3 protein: CASSLSGAPADTQYF
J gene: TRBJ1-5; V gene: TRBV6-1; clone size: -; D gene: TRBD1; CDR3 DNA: TGTGCCAGCACCCCCGACAGGGGTAATCAGCCCCAGCATTTT; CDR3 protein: CASTPDRGNQPQHF
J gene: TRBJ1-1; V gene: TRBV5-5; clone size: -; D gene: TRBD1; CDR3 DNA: TGTGCCAGCAGCTTTAGCTGGACAGGGAGATTCGGAGCTTTCTTT; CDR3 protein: CASSFSWTGRFGAFF
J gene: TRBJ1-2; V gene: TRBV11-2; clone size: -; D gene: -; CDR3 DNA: TGTGCCAGCAGCTCCCCTCCGGGGGGCTATGGCTACACCTTC; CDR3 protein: CASSSPPGGYGYTF
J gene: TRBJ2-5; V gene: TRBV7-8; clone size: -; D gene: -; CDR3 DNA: TGTGCCAGCAGCTTAGCCCAACAGCATAGACAAGAGACCCAGTACTTC; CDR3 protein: CASSLAQQHRQETQYF
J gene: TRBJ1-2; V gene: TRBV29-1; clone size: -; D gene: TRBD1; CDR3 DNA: TGCAGCGTTGGCACAGGGGTTGGATATGGCTACACCTTC; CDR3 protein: CSVGTGVGYGYTF
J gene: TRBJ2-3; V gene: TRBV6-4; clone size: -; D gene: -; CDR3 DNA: TGTGCCAGCAGTCCTCAGGCGTCCACAGATACGCAGTATTTT; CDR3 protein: CASSPQASTDTQYF
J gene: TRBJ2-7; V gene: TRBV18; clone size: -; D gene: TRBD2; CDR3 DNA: TGTGCCAGCTCACCACCGGGACTAGCGGGGAGCCCCAGCGGGGGCTACGAGCAGTACTTC; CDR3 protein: CASSPPGLAGSPSGGYEQYF
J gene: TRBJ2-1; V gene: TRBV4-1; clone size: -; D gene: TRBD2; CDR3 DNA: TGCGCCAGCAGCCAAACCTTAGCGGGGGGCAATGAGCAGTTCTTC; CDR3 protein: CASSQTLAGGNEQFF
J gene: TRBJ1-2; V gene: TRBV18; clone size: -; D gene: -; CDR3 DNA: TGTGCCAGCTCACCAAGCAGGTTACCGTCGGGTGGCTACACCTTC; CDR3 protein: CASSPSRLPSGGYTF
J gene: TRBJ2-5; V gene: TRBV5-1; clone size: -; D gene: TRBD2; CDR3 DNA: TGCGCCAGCAGCCCCCGGGGGGGGCTGGTGGAGACCCAGTACTTC; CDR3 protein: CASSPRGGLVETQYF
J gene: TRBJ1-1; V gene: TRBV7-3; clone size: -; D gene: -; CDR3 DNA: TGTGCCAGCAGTGGAGCAGAAAACACTGAAGCTTTCTTT; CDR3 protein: CASSGAENTEAFF
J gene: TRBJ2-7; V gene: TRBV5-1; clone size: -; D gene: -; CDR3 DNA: TGCGCCAGCAGCAGAGAAGGACGCAGCTCCTACGAGCAGTACTTC; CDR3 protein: CASSREGRSSYEQYF
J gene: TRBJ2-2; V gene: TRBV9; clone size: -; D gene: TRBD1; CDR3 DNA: TGTGCCAGCAGCCCTGACAGGGTCTTGGGATACACCGGGGAGCTGTTTTTT; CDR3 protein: CASSPDRVLGYTGELFF
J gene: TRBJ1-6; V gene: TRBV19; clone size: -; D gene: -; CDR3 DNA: TGTGCCAGTAGTCCCGGGACAACCTCACCCCTCCACTTT; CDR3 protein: CASSPGTTSPLHF
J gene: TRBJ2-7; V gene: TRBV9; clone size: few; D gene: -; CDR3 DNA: TGTGCCAGCAGCGATCAGGGTTTGGGGGAGCAGTACTTC; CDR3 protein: CASSDQGLGEQYF
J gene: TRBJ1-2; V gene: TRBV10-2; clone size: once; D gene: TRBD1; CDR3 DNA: TGCGCCAGCACCGAAGTCGGACAGGGGCCGAATGGCTACACCTTC; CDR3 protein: CASTEVGQGPNGYTF
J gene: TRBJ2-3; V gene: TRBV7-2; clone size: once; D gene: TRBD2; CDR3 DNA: TGTGCCAGCAGCACTAGCGGGGGGATCCATGGTACGCAGTATTTT; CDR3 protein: CASSTSGGIHGTQYF
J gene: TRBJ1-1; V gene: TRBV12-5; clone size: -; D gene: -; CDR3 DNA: TGTGCTAGCGGGAAGGGCTTAATGAACACTGAAGCTTTCTTT; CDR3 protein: CASGKGLMNTEAFF
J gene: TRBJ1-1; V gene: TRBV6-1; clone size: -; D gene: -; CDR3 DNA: TGTGCCAGCAGCCTATCCCGGCGGGACACTGAAGCTTTCTTT; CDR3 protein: CASSLSRRDTEAFF
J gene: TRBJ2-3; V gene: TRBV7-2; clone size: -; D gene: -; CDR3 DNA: TGTGCCAGCAGAACTAGCATGACAGATACACAGTATTTT; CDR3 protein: CASRTSMTDTQYF
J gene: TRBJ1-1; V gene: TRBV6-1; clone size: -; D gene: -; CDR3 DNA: TGTGCCAGCAGTGACCCAGGACAGAACACTGAAGCTTTCTTT; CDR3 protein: CASSDPGQNTEAFF